This passage covers 21 T cell receptor beta chains from one sample sequenced in a study of CD8+CD57+ T cells in acquired aplastic anemia. Researchers used genomic DNA as the template to profile TCR beta VDJ and CDR3. MiXCR, run by TCRdb on the reads, gives a single entry per CDR3 protein. The data hold hundreds of thousands of distinct CDR3 sequences, with 55% to 75% observed a single time. The sequenced sample consisted of sorted CD4+, CD8+, or CD8+CD57+ T cells (not recorded which) from PBMCs. The receptors derive from a human donor in good health, serving as a control.

V gene TRBV9 combines with J gene TRBJ1-5; D remains ambiguous. This CDR3 is 15 amino acids long. The V and J ends lost 5 bases and 3 bases respectively, with 15 bases between them. Germline CDR1 is SGDLS and CDR2 is YYNGEE. The CDR3 DNA is TGTGCCAGCAGTGCCAAGTCAGGTATCAATCAGCCCCAGCATTTT. Translation gives CASSAKSGINQPQHF.

The sample holds one count of this clonotype. V is TRBV5-6 and J is TRBJ2-7, with D perhaps matching TRBD2 (6 bases). The CDR3 covers 16 residues. Per the germline V gene, CDR1 is SGHDT and CDR2 is YYEEEE. With 7 bases removed from V and 0 bases from J, the gap between germline ends came to 20 bases. CDR3 loop: CASGGLDGGTSYEQYF. The DNA for the CDR3 is TGTGCCAGCGGGGGACTTGATGGCGGAACCTCCTACGAGCAGTACTTC.

The V gene is TRBV20-1, the J gene TRBJ2-7, with D possibly matching TRBD1 (5 bases). This CDR3 has 12 amino acids. Germline CDR1 and CDR2: DFQATT and SNEGSKA (reference sequence). V lost 7 bases to trimming and J lost 5 bases, with 15 bases between them. DNA for the CDR3: TGCAGTGGACGAGACAGAAGTAACGAGCAGTACTTC. It codes for CSGRDRSNEQYF.

The chain combines TRBV7-2 with TRBJ2-1, with D maybe TRBD1 (5 bases). CDR1 is SGHTA, CDR2 FQGNSA, per germline. With 1 base removed from V and 16 bases from J, the gap between germline ends came to 23 bases. This CDR3 comprises 15 residues. The CDR3 DNA reads as TGTGCCAGCAGCTTAGACAGGAACACTGAAGCTTTCTTTTTCTTC. It translates to CASSLDRNTEAFFFF.

This clonotype was picked up one time. The V gene is TRBV15, the J gene TRBJ1-4; TRBD1 is a possible D gene (5 bases). Germline CDR1 is LNHNV and CDR2 is YYDKDF (reference sequence). This CDR3 is built from 17 residues. Trimming left V 6 bases short and J 0 bases short, with 17 bases between. The CDR3 DNA reads as TGTGCCACCAGTATAGATCGAGAGACAGCAACTAATGAAAAACTGTTTTTT. This codes for CATSIDRETATNEKLFF.

In regard to this clonotype: This may be a read error: a much more frequent sequence differs by one nucleotide. The rearrangement uses TRBV4-3 and TRBJ2-7; TRBD1 agrees at 7 bases. The CDR3 totals 16 residues. Per germline, CDR1 LGHNA and CDR2 YSLEER. The CDR3 DNA is TGCGCCAGCAGCCAAGACTCGGGACAGAGCTCCTACGAGCAGCACTTC. Translated: CASSQDSGQSSYEQHF.

At least ten counts were recorded for this clonotype. The V gene is TRBV19, the J gene TRBJ2-1, with D maybe TRBD1 (6 bases). Germline V gene sequence: CDR1 LNHDA, CDR2 SQIVND (reference sequence). This CDR3 comprises 14 residues. V dropped 1 base and J dropped 9 bases, with 13 bases sitting between them. As DNA, the CDR3 is TGTGCCAGTAGTATAGGCGTGGGGGCTGGTGAGCAGTTCTTC. Its protein product is CASSIGVGAGEQFF.

The V and J genes are TRBV11-2 and TRBJ2-7; TRBD2 agrees at 8 bases. Germline loops: CDR1 SGHAT, CDR2 FQNNGV. This CDR3 is 15 amino acids long. The J segment lost 6 bases and the V segment lost 1 base, leaving 8 bases of the junction unmatched. CDR3 nucleotides: TGTGCCAGCAGCTTAGTAAGCGGGAGTGTGGGCGAGCAGTACTTC. Translating gives CASSLVSGSVGEQYF.

Many counts were recorded for this clonotype. The chain recombines TRBV4-2 with TRBJ2-5; possible D gene TRBD2, 5 bases. Trimming stripped 0 bases from V and 3 bases from J, with 14 bases between. The length of the CDR3 is 16 residues. Germline V lookup: CDR1 LGHNA, CDR2 YNFKEQ. CDR3 sequence (DNA): TGTGCCAGCAGCCAAGAGATCGGACTCGGGAAAGAGACCCAGTACTTC. This gives the protein CASSQEIGLGKETQYF.

As for this clonotype: One end of the junction is discordant with germline, which a read error may explain. This rearrangement joins TRBV7-3 to TRBJ2-7; D may correspond to TRBD1 or TRBD2 (6 bases each). The germline gives CDR1 SGHTA, CDR2 FQGTGA. The CDR3 runs 13 residues. CDR3 nucleotide sequence: TGTGCTAGCAGCCACAGCAGGGGAGGCGAGCAGTACTTC. Its translation: CASSHSRGGEQYF.

This sequence joins TRBV5-1 and TRBJ2-5; D is perhaps TRBD1 or TRBD2 (5 bases each). CDR1 SGHRS and CDR2 YFSETQ come from the germline V gene. V was trimmed by 0 bases and J by 5 bases, leaving 14 bases between them. The CDR3 consists of 15 residues. CDR3 amino acids: CASSLAGEGEETQYF. Here the CDR3 DNA reads TGCGCCAGCAGCTTGGCTGGGGAAGGGGAGGAGACCCAGTACTTC.

A word on this clonotype: Germline and junction disagree at one end, which may indicate a read error. The V call is TRBV7-2, the J call TRBJ1-6; D is uncertain. The CDR3 is made up of 14 amino acids. Per germline, CDR1 SGHTA and CDR2 FQGNSA. The CDR3 region has the DNA TGTGCCAGCAGCCGACCGGTGACTAGCGCCTCCTACGAGTTT. Translation: CASSRPVTSASYEF.

J is TRBJ2-5 and V is TRBV9; D not certain. The CDR3 loop spans 12 amino acids. The V gene lost 3 bases and the J gene lost 13 bases, with 16 bases spanning the gap. The germline V gene has CDR1 SGDLS and CDR2 YYNGEE. As DNA, the CDR3 is TGTGCCAGCAGCGCAGCCCTGCCCTATACGTACTTC. Translating it yields CASSAALPYTYF.

Remarks on this clonotype: A much larger clonotype is one base distant, so this may be a read error. Lacking the conserved final phenylalanine or tryptophan, this CDR3 likely reflects a read error. This rearrangement joins TRBV30 to TRBJ1-2; TRBD1 aligns across 7 bases. J was trimmed by 7 bases and V by 3 bases; bases with no gene match: 2. CDR3 length: 11 amino acids. Germline V lookup: CDR1 GTSNPN, CDR2 SVGIG (reference sequence). The DNA of the CDR3 is TGTGCCTGGAGGGGGACAGTTGGCTACACCCTC. Its translation: CAWRGTVGYTL.

V usage is TRBV12-3 or TRBV12-4 and J usage is TRBJ2-3; 13 bases fit TRBD2. J gave up 0 bases and V 9 bases, and 12 bases lay outside the gene matches. The CDR3 consists of 18 residues. This CDR3 reads CASSPRGLAGASTDTQYF. CDR3 bases: TGTGCCAGTAGTCCTCGAGGACTAGCGGGGGCTAGCACAGATACGCAGTATTTT.

As to this clonotype: One end of the junction is discordant with germline, which a read error may explain. The chain links TRBV9 to TRBJ2-5; either TRBD1 or TRBD2 may fit D (5 bases each). The CDR3 covers 13 residues. Germline V gene lookup returns CDR1 SGDLS and CDR2 YYNGEE. CDR3 in DNA: TGTGCCAGCAGTGACGGGACCCTCTCTGGAAACACCTTC. It specifies CASSDGTLSGNTF.

The chain uses TRBV12-3 or TRBV12-4 and TRBJ2-3, with 8 nucleotides matching TRBD2. The J segment lost 0 bases and the V segment lost 6 bases, leaving 8 bases of the junction unmatched. CDR3 length equals 16 residues. CDR3 in amino acids: CASRPFASGSTDTQYF. CDR3 nucleotides: TGTGCCAGCAGACCATTTGCTAGCGGGAGCACAGATACGCAGTATTTT.

Only a few counts were recorded for this clonotype. This chain joins TRBV15 and TRBJ2-7; 8 nucleotides agree with TRBD1. Trimming took 3 bases from V and 3 from J; bases not matched to a gene: 7. Germline lookup yields CDR1 LNHNV and CDR2 YYDKDF (reference sequence). The CDR3 totals 15 residues. CDR3 in amino acids: CATSSTGTGHYEQYF. The CDR3 region has the DNA TGTGCCACCAGCAGCACCGGGACAGGTCACTACGAGCAGTACTTC.

This clonotype was seen a single time. The chain employs TRBV20-1 and TRBJ2-5; no definite D call. V was clipped by 5 bases and J by 3 bases, with 13 bases between them. Per germline, CDR1 DFQATT and CDR2 SNEGSKA (reference sequence). The CDR3 runs 13 residues. The CDR3 sequence: CSAQADAEETQYF. Here the CDR3 DNA reads TGCAGTGCTCAGGCCGACGCCGAAGAGACCCAGTACTTC.

J is TRBJ2-1 and V is TRBV3-1, with D maybe TRBD2 (5 bases). Germline assignment: CDR1 LGHDT and CDR2 YNNKEL (reference sequence). The CDR3 contains 15 residues. V was clipped by 4 bases and J by 12 bases, with 22 bases between them. DNA of the CDR3: TGTGCCAGCAGCCCAGTTCAGAGGAGCGGTCATGGGCAGTTCTTC. Encoded protein: CASSPVQRSGHGQFF.

A note on this clonotype: A single base separates this from a much larger clone, so it may be a read error. The chain joins TRBV30 to TRBJ1-2, with TRBD1 as a possible D gene (6 bases). V gave up 0 bases and J gave up 5 bases, with 19 bases separating them. The CDR3 has 16 amino acids. The germline gives CDR1 GTSNPN, CDR2 SVGIG (reference sequence). CDR3 nucleotide sequence: TGTGCCTGGAGTGTGAGGGACACTCCAAACCGGTATGGCTACACCTTC. Protein product: CAWSVRDTPNRYGYTF.